This is a list of T cell receptor beta chains from one sample in a study of CXCR3-negative and CXCR3-positive naive CD8 T cells. TCRdb reprocessed the 5' RACE reads; each CDR3 protein has one entry and no DNA is given. The sample table includes about 50,000 distinct CDR3 sequences. The sequencing input was naive CXCR3- CD8+ T cells from blood. The receptor source for this set is a human donor in good health. Some clones in this sample may be carry-over from other donors' samples. The CDR3 runs from the conserved cysteine through the conserved F or W. The size of a clone is reported for some rows only, either as once, few or many, or as a class for expanded clones.

j_gene | abundance | v_gene | CDR3aa
TRBJ2-1 | - | TRBV7-6 | CASSFGGEQFF
TRBJ2-3 | - | TRBV20-1 | CSARVATAITDTQYF
TRBJ2-7 | - | TRBV9 | CASSGHRGLDYEQYF
TRBJ2-3 | - | TRBV4-1 | CASSQAAGGRGTDTQYF
TRBJ2-5 | - | TRBV10-3 | CAISELYDVQAPQETQYF
TRBJ1-2 | - | TRBV5-6 | CASSIPGQGLYGYTF
TRBJ2-7 | medium-sized | TRBV7-6 | CASSPDGSYEQYF
TRBJ2-2 | - | TRBV7-2 | CASSQDYPTGELFF
TRBJ2-1 | - | TRBV12-3/TRBV12-4 | CASSSTMTGEGVGNEQFF
TRBJ2-7 | - | TRBV12-3/TRBV12-4 | CASGGGGVFPSYEQYF
TRBJ2-1 | - | TRBV7-3 | CASSFSGGVFNEQFF
TRBJ2-7 | - | TRBV7-2 | CASSLGTTGGANYEQYF
TRBJ2-1 | - | TRBV6-2/TRBV6-3 | CASSYSVDEQFF
TRBJ2-3 | - | TRBV2 | CASSDPGFDTQYF
TRBJ2-3 | - | TRBV29-1 | CSVDGTGDGLGTDTQYF
TRBJ2-7 | - | TRBV4-3 | CASSQSSGERYEQYF